This passage covers 7 T cell receptor beta chains from one sample sequenced in a study of T cell responses to AZD1222 COVID-19 vaccine. Using immunoSEQ multiplex PCR, the repertoire was profiled, and TCRdb retains in-frame clones only, with some absent. The sample records 75,000 to 85,000 clones, roughly nine tenths being singletons. The sequencing here drew on peripheral blood, taken on day 0 of AZD1222 vaccination. The receptors come from an adult in good health.

The chain joins TRBV7-2 to TRBJ2-5, with 9 bases aligning to TRBD1. The CDR3 runs 15 residues. The V segment lost 11 bases and the J segment 7 bases; nucleotides outside the gene matches: 17. Germline V gene data show CDR1 as SGHTA and CDR2 as FQGNSA. The CDR3 protein is CASETRTGATGTQYF. The CDR3 DNA reads TGTGCCTCTGAAACCAGGACAGGGGCCACGGGGACCCAGTACTTC.

CDR3 amino acids: CASSSIYKGENIQYF. Here the CDR3 DNA reads TGTGCCAGCAGCTCCATATACAAGGGCGAAAACATTCAGTACTTC. This chain joins TRBV11-3 and TRBJ2-4; D is ambiguous. CDR1 is SGHNT and CDR2 is YENEEA in the germline V gene. CDR3 length: 15 residues. The ends were cut back, 4 bases at V and 5 bases at J, with 15 bases in the middle.

This chain links TRBV11-3 with TRBJ1-4; D gene ambiguous. The CDR3 contains 15 residues. V lost 5 bases and J lost 4, with 14 bases in between. Germline V lookup: CDR1 SGHNT, CDR2 YENEEA. CDR3 DNA sequence: TGTGCCAGCAGCCGAAGGGAGGAGGGTAATGAAAAACTGTTTTTT. Protein sequence: CASSRREEGNEKLFF.

Written as DNA, the CDR3 is TGTGCCAGCAACCGGGACCTAAGCTCCTACAATGAGCAGTTCTTC. Translation: CASNRDLSSYNEQFF. V usage is TRBV5-4 and J usage is TRBJ2-1; either TRBD1 or TRBD2 may supply D (5 bases each). The germline V gene has CDR1 SGHNT and CDR2 YYREEE (reference sequence). V was trimmed by 6 bases and J by 0 bases, leaving 13 bases between them. The CDR3 consists of 15 residues.

The V and J genes are TRBV6-1 and TRBJ1-5, with 7 bases fitting TRBD1. Unmatched junction bases numbered 13, after V lost 1 base and J lost 4 bases. Germline-derived CDR1 and CDR2 are MNHNS and SASEGT. This CDR3 has 18 amino acids. The CDR3 region has the DNA TGTGCCAGCAGTGAAGTCCACCGTGGCAGGGGGGGAAATCAGCCCCAGCATTTT. Translated: CASSEVHRGRGGNQPQHF.

This chain connects TRBV6-2 or TRBV6-3 to TRBJ2-1; no reliable D call. CDR1 is MNHEY and CDR2 is SVGEGT in the germline V gene. The V end was cut by 6 bases, the J end by 1 base, with 10 bases between. This CDR3 has 14 residues. The CDR3 protein is CASSRDASYNEQFF. The CDR3 nucleotides read TGTGCCAGCAGCCGAGACGCTTCCTACAATGAGCAGTTCTTC.

This chain joins TRBV30 and TRBJ1-3; 8 bases map to TRBD1. The CDR3 consists of 16 residues. Germline CDR1 GTSNPN, CDR2 SVGIG (reference sequence). V lost 4 bases, J lost 2 bases, and 10 bases stayed unmatched. The CDR3: CAWKLRDRHTGNTIYF. The CDR3 DNA reads TGTGCCTGGAAGCTCCGGGACAGGCATACTGGAAACACCATATATTTT.